Presented here are 9 T cell receptor beta chains from one specimen sequenced in a study of cytomegalovirus exposure and HLA in healthy donors. Here immunoSEQ multiplex PCR was the method, and the copy in TCRdb shows in-frame clones only, minus some. The table records about 110,000 clones, around 82% of them present only once. Sequencing was done on a sample of PBMCs. The receptors originated from a woman aged 18-30 years in good health and CMV-seronegative.

The chain has TRBV4-2 and TRBJ2-7; TRBD2 aligns across 7 bases. V lost 0 bases, J lost 2 bases, and 7 bases stayed unmatched. Per germline, CDR1 LGHNA and CDR2 YNFKEQ. The CDR3 consists of 16 residues. The CDR3 here is CASSQEPPGGAYEQYF. DNA of the CDR3: TGTGCCAGCAGCCAAGAACCCCCGGGGGGTGCCTACGAGCAGTACTTC.

The V call is TRBV29-1, the J call TRBJ1-5; D might be TRBD1 (6 bases). This CDR3 spans 12 amino acids. Germline values: CDR1 SQVTM, CDR2 ANQGSEA. V dropped 4 bases and J dropped 4 bases, with 8 bases sitting between them. The CDR3 protein is CSVAGANQPQHF. The CDR3 DNA reads as TGCAGCGTTGCAGGGGCGAATCAGCCCCAGCATTTT. The full variable domain, rest sourced from reference TRBV29-1 and TRBJ1-5, is SAVISQKPSRDICQRGTSLTIQCQVDSQVTMMFWYRQQPGQSLTLIATANQGSEATYESGFVIDKFPISRPNLTFSTLTVSNMSPEDSSIYLCSVAGANQPQHFGDGTRLSIL.

The chain recombines TRBV5-1 with TRBJ2-5; D call uncertain. The CDR3 runs to 17 residues. With 5 bases removed from V and 2 bases from J, the gap between germline ends came to 22 bases. Germline CDR1 and CDR2: SGHRS and YFSETQ. CDR3 DNA sequence: TGCGCCAGCAGACCCGGAGAGATGAGTGCCCTTCAAGAGACCCAGTACTTC. Residues: CASRPGEMSALQETQYF.

The V gene is TRBV11-2, the J gene TRBJ1-5, with TRBD1 identical over 10 bases. V lost 1 base to trimming and J lost 7 bases; unmatched junction nucleotides: 7. CDR3 length: 16 amino acids. Germline V gene lookup returns CDR1 SGHAT and CDR2 FQNNGV. Here the CDR3 reads CASSLGRGTGDQPQHF. CDR3 coding DNA: TGTGCCAGCAGCTTAGGTCGCGGGACAGGGGACCAGCCCCAGCATTTT.

The chain has TRBV9 and TRBJ1-1; the D gene is possibly TRBD1 (6 bases). CDR1 is SGDLS and CDR2 is YYNGEE in the germline V gene. The length of the CDR3 is 14 residues. The V and J ends lost 4 bases and 1 base respectively, with 11 bases between them. The CDR3 loop reads CASSPLTGNTEAFF. The CDR3 DNA reads as TGTGCCAGCAGCCCCTTGACAGGGAACACTGAAGCTTTCTTT.

The V gene is TRBV5-1, the J gene TRBJ2-3, with 8 bases lining up with TRBD1. Trimming at V came to 7 bases and at J to 6 bases, leaving 10 bases not matched to a gene. CDR1 and CDR2 (germline): SGHRS, YFSETQ. There are 14 residues in the CDR3. CDR3: CASYTGGAADTQYF. CDR3 nucleotides: TGCGCCAGCTACACAGGGGGTGCGGCTGATACGCAGTATTTT.

This clone was counted a few times. The chain employs TRBV30 and TRBJ1-2; 9 bases line up with TRBD1. CDR1 is GTSNPN and CDR2 is SVGIG in the germline V gene (reference sequence). J was trimmed by 4 bases and V by 5 bases; bases with no gene match: 5. The CDR3 is made up of 13 amino acids. CDR3 sequence (DNA): TGTGCCTGGGAGGGACAGGGATTCTATGGCTACACCTTC. Amino acid sequence: CAWEGQGFYGYTF.

The rearrangement links TRBV15 to TRBJ2-5; no reliable D call. Trimming shortened V by 2 bases and J by 5 bases, and 9 bases separated the two germline ends. Germline loops: CDR1 LNHNV, CDR2 YYDKDF (reference sequence). The CDR3 is 13 amino acids. The CDR3 coding sequence is TGTGCCACCAGCAGAACGTACGGGGAGACCCAGTACTTC. It encodes CATSRTYGETQYF.

This sequence joins TRBV28 and TRBJ1-6; D may be TRBD1 (6 bases). There are 15 residues in the CDR3. The V gene's germline CDR1 is MDHEN and CDR2 SYDVKM. The V end was cut by 5 bases, the J end by 3 bases, with 11 bases between. CDR3 nucleotides: TGTGCCAGCAGTGACAACAGGGACTATAATTCACCCCTCCACTTT. Its translation: CASSDNRDYNSPLHF.